This paragraph covers one T cell receptor (beta chain) sequence. The CDR3 has 17 amino acids. V dropped 5 bases and J dropped 3; count of bases not matched to a gene: 8. Germline V gene lookup returns CDR1 KGHSH and CDR2 LQKENI. The table came from immunoSEQ multiplex PCR; TCRdb's copy has only in-frame clones and leaves some out. The sample lists 20,000 to 25,000 clones; roughly 76% were seen once. The record originates from a study of immune evolution from preneoplasia to lung adenocarcinoma. Histologic diagnosis was independently verified by two lung pathologists. The receptor's source is a person between 60 and 70 years old with lung adenocarcinoma. The sample comprised FFPE invasive lung adenocarcinoma tissue. This sequence joins TRBV18 and TRBJ2-1; 12 positions match TRBD2. The CDR3: CASSYRASGRDYNEQFF. The DNA for the CDR3 is TGTGCCAGCTCATACCGGGCTAGCGGGAGGGACTACAATGAGCAGTTCTTC.